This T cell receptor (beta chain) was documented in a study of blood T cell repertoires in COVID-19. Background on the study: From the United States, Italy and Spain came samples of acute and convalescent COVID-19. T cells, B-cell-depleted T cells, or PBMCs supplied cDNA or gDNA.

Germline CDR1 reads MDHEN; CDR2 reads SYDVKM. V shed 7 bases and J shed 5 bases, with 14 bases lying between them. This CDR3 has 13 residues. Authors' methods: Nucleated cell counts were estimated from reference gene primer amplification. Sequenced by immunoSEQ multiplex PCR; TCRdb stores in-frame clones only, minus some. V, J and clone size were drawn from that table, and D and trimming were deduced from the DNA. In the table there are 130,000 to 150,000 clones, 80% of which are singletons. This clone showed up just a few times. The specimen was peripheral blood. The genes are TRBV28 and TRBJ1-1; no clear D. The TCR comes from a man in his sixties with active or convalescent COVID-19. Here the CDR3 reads CASKLGGFTEAFF. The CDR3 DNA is TGTGCCAGCAAATTAGGAGGGTTTACTGAAGCTTTCTTT. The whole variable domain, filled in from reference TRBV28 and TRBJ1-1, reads DVKVTQSSRYLVKRTGEKVFLECVQDMDHENMFWYRQDPGLGLRLIYFSYDVKMKEKGDIPEGYSVSREKKERFSLILESASTNQTSMYLCASKLGGFTEAFFGQGTRLTVV.